A selection of T cell receptor beta chains follows, all from one sample in a study of blood T cell repertoires in COVID-19. Clones were read by immunoSEQ multiplex PCR, and TCRdb kept only the in-frame ones, dropping some. This table holds about 310,000 clones, approximately 90% found once. Sequenced: PBMCs or T cells enriched from blood (not recorded which). The receptors were sampled from a woman in her thirties or forties who had recovered from COVID-19. Both conserved end residues are part of each CDR3. Fields, in order: D gene, V gene, clone size, J gene, CDR3 DNA, CDR3 protein. A D gene is named only where the DNA matches it firmly. Size values are once, few and many counts, or a class for expanded clones, and some rows have none.

TRBD2	TRBV5-5	.	TRBJ2-7	TGTGCCACCTCCGGGCGGGAGAGGGCCCACGAGCAGTACTTC	CATSGRERAHEQYF
.	TRBV5-6	.	TRBJ1-2	TGTGCCAGCAGCCTAGGACAGATTTCAAATGGCTACACCTTC	CASSLGQISNGYTF
TRBD1	TRBV28	.	TRBJ2-3	TGTGCCAGCAGTTCGCTTGGACAGGGCGACACAGATACGCAGTATTTT	CASSSLGQGDTDTQYF
.	TRBV5-4	once	TRBJ2-3	TGTGCCAGCAGCACTTTTAGACTGGAGGCAGATACGCAGTATTTT	CASSTFRLEADTQYF
.	TRBV30	.	TRBJ2-2	TGTGCCTGGAGTGTATTAGGAGAGGAGCTGTTTTTT	CAWSVLGEELFF
.	TRBV18	once	TRBJ1-5	TGTGCCAGCTCTCCGGACATTCAGAATCAGCCCCAGCATTTT	CASSPDIQNQPQHF
.	TRBV15	.	TRBJ2-5	TGTGCCACCAGCGGCGGGAAGGCAAAAGAGACCCAGTACTTC	CATSGGKAKETQYF
TRBD1	TRBV7-2	.	TRBJ1-1	TGTGCCAGCAGCTCGCAAGGACAGGGGGCCACTGAAGCTTTCTTT	CASSSQGQGATEAFF
.	TRBV5-5	once	TRBJ1-4	TGTGCCAGCAGCTTGGGAGCAGGGGAGGGTGAAAAACTGTTTTTT	CASSLGAGEGEKLFF
TRBD1	TRBV7-9	.	TRBJ2-3	TGTGCCAGCAGGGGGACAGGGTACGATACGCAGTATTTT	CASRGTGYDTQYF
.	TRBV7-2	few	TRBJ2-7	TGTGCCAGCAGCCTTTCCTACGAGCAGTACTTC	CASSLSYEQYF
.	TRBV24-1	.	TRBJ2-4	TGTGCCACCAGTGACCCGGCCCCGGGACACAAGTCCACCATTCAGTACTTC	CATSDPAPGHKSTIQYF
.	TRBV2	.	TRBJ1-5	TGTGCCAGCAGTGGGGGCAGGGAGGGTCAGCCCCAGCATTTT	CASSGGREGQPQHF
.	TRBV15	.	TRBJ2-2	TGTGCCACCAGCAGAGATTTGGGCTTCGACACCGGGGAGCTGTTTTTT	CATSRDLGFDTGELFF
.	TRBV21-1	.	TRBJ1-5	TGTGCCAGCAGCACCCGGACAGGGGGCAACAATCAGCCCCAGCATTTT	CASSTRTGGNNQPQHF
TRBD1	TRBV15	.	TRBJ1-2	TGTGCCACCAGCAGAGCGGCGGGACAGGGGTGGTCTAACTATGGCTACACCTTC	CATSRAAGQGWSNYGYTF
.	TRBV12-2	few	TRBJ1-5	TGTGCAAGTCGCTTAGGACCCCCGTGTAGGGGCGATCAGCCCCAGCATTTT	CASRLGPPCRGDQPQHF
TRBD2	TRBV11-2	.	TRBJ2-3	TGTGCCAGCAGCTTAAGGCCTAGCGGGGGCCTCAGCACAGATACGCAGTATTTT	CASSLRPSGGLSTDTQYF
.	TRBV9	.	TRBJ2-1	TGTGCCAGCAGCGTAGGCTACAAGGGGCTTGAGCAGTTCTTC	CASSVGYKGLEQFF
.	TRBV20-1	.	TRBJ1-3	TGCAGTGCTAGACAGGGAAACACCATATATTTT	CSARQGNTIYF
TRBD1	TRBV4-2	few	TRBJ1-1	TGTGCCAGCAGCCTAGCTCTGGACAGGGTGAACACTGAAGCTTTCTTT	CASSLALDRVNTEAFF
.	TRBV11-1	.	TRBJ2-1	TGTGCCAGCAGCCTCGTGCGGGTCCACAATGAGCAGTTCTTC	CASSLVRVHNEQFF
.	TRBV5-6	.	TRBJ2-1	TGTGCCAGCAGCTTGGGTAGGAGGGATGAGCAGTTCTTC	CASSLGRRDEQFF
TRBD1	TRBV7-6	.	TRBJ1-4	TGTGCCAGCAGCGACTCCTCAGGGGGATTAACTAATGAAAAACTGTTTTTT	CASSDSSGGLTNEKLFF
.	TRBV9	.	TRBJ1-1	TGTGCCAGCAGCGTAGATGGAGGGGACACTGAAGCTTTCTTT	CASSVDGGDTEAFF
TRBD2	TRBV5-4	.	TRBJ2-2	TGTGCCAGCAGTTACGGACTAGCGGGCCCTGTGGGGGAGCTGTTTTTT	CASSYGLAGPVGELFF
TRBD1	TRBV28	.	TRBJ2-1	TGTGCCAGCAGGGGACAGGGTCTATACAATGAGCAGTTCTTC	CASRGQGLYNEQFF
.	TRBV19	.	TRBJ2-1	TGTGCCAGTAGTAGTGGTAGATACTCCTACAATGAGCAGTTCTTC	CASSSGRYSYNEQFF
.	TRBV6-2/TRBV6-3	.	TRBJ1-5	TGTGCCAGCAGTTTTCAGGGGAATCAGCCCCAGCATTTT	CASSFQGNQPQHF
.	TRBV27	.	TRBJ1-1	TGTGCCAGCAGTTTTCGGGGGGCTGTGACTGAAGCTTTCTTT	CASSFRGAVTEAFF
TRBD1	TRBV7-9	.	TRBJ1-4	TGTGCCAGCAGCCAGTTACAGGGGGCCAATGAAAAACTGTTTTTT	CASSQLQGANEKLFF
.	TRBV5-8	.	TRBJ2-7	TGTGCCAGCAGCTTGGACACGACCTACGAGCAGTACTTC	CASSLDTTYEQYF
TRBD2	TRBV28	.	TRBJ2-1	TGTGCCAGCAGTTTACGGGGAGGGAAACACAATGAGCAGTTCTTC	CASSLRGGKHNEQFF
TRBD1	TRBV10-3	.	TRBJ2-7	TGTGCCATCAGTACCCGGGACAGACACTACGAGCAGTACTTC	CAISTRDRHYEQYF
.	TRBV5-8	.	TRBJ2-1	TGTGCCACCAAATTCACCGGGTCGGCGGGGGCCACCTACAATGAGCAGTTCTTC	CATKFTGSAGATYNEQFF
TRBD1	TRBV6-5	.	TRBJ1-5	TGTGCCAGCAGGGGACAGGGAGGCAATCAGCCCCAGCATTTT	CASRGQGGNQPQHF
.	TRBV12-3/TRBV12-4	.	TRBJ1-3	TGTGCCAGCAGTTCGGGAAACACCATATATTTT	CASSSGNTIYF
.	TRBV6-5	.	TRBJ2-3	TGTGCCAGCAGTCTAGCCGCAGATACGCAGTATTTT	CASSLAADTQYF
TRBD1	TRBV6-4	.	TRBJ1-1	TGTGCCAGCAGTGACTGCAGGGGGCGGTGGAGACCCGACACTGAAGCTTTCTTT	CASSDCRGRWRPDTEAFF
TRBD1	TRBV28	.	TRBJ1-5	TGTGCCAGCAGTTTAGCCTCCGGGACAGGGGGCAATCAGCCCCAGCATTTT	CASSLASGTGGNQPQHF